Listed below are T cell receptor beta chains from one sample, sequenced in a study of identical twins. TCRdb re-analysed the 5' RACE reads in MiXCR, keeping a single row per CDR3 protein. The profile shows hundreds of thousands of distinct CDR3 sequences, roughly 18% of them singletons. The data also belong to a second study, concerning T cells expressing NK-cell markers.

Sequencing was performed on PBMCs. The receptors shown here come from a woman under 30 in good health. CDR3s include the opening cysteine and the closing phenylalanine or tryptophan. A D gene is named only where the DNA matches it firmly. Only part of the rows carry a size: once, few, many, or a class if the clone is expanded.

clone_size	v_call	d_call	j_call	cdr3_aa	cdr3_nt
NA	TRBV27	TRBD2	TRBJ2-1	CASSAPSGGYNEQFF	TGTGCCAGCAGTGCCCCTAGCGGGGGTTACAATGAGCAGTTCTTC
few	TRBV20-1	NA	TRBJ1-2	CSARVQQGDGYTF	TGCAGTGCTAGAGTACAACAGGGTGATGGCTACACCTTC
few	TRBV29-1	TRBD2	TRBJ2-5	CSVGAGGHQETQYF	TGCAGCGTTGGAGCGGGAGGACACCAAGAGACCCAGTACTTC
NA	TRBV15	NA	TRBJ2-2	CATSRVLVNTGELFF	TGTGCCACCAGCAGAGTTCTCGTGAACACCGGGGAGCTGTTTTTT
NA	TRBV5-1	NA	TRBJ1-1	CASRSREIAEAFF	TGCGCCAGCCGGTCCAGGGAAATTGCTGAAGCTTTCTTT
few	TRBV9	NA	TRBJ1-2	CASSVEAVSYGYTF	TGTGCCAGCAGCGTAGAAGCAGTCTCCTATGGCTACACCTTC
NA	TRBV9	TRBD2	TRBJ2-7	CASSPGGGATYEQYF	TGTGCCAGCAGCCCGGGAGGTGGGGCTACCTACGAGCAGTACTTC
NA	TRBV20-1	NA	TRBJ2-3	CSAGLRGTDTQYF	TGCAGTGCCGGACTTAGGGGCACAGATACGCAGTATTTT
NA	TRBV6-1	TRBD1	TRBJ2-3	CASSPDRASTDTQYF	TGTGCCAGCAGTCCGGACAGGGCGAGCACAGATACGCAGTATTTT
few	TRBV5-5	TRBD2	TRBJ2-7	CASSLEAGLPYEQYF	TGTGCCAGCAGCTTGGAAGCGGGGCTTCCCTACGAGCAGTACTTC
NA	TRBV5-1	TRBD1	TRBJ1-1	CASRSGQVCFF	TGCGCCAGCAGATCAGGACAGGTTTGCTTCTTT
NA	TRBV5-5	TRBD1	TRBJ1-5	CASSHGQDSQPQHF	TGTGCCAGCAGCCACGGACAGGACAGTCAGCCCCAGCATTTT
few	TRBV20-1	TRBD2	TRBJ2-7	CSARDLTSGSYEQYF	TGCAGTGCTAGAGATCTGACTAGCGGCTCCTACGAGCAGTACTTC
NA	TRBV12-3/TRBV12-4	NA	TRBJ1-1	CASSLDGAAEAFF	TGTGCCAGCAGTTTAGACGGGGCAGCAGAAGCTTTCTTT
once	TRBV6-5	NA	TRBJ2-3	CASTSRSDTQYF	TGTGCCAGCACTTCTAGGTCAGATACGCAGTATTTT
NA	TRBV7-9	TRBD2	TRBJ2-7	CASSKAGAPNSYEQYF	TGTGCCAGCAGCAAAGCGGGGGCGCCTAATTCCTACGAGCAGTACTTC
few	TRBV6-2/TRBV6-3	NA	TRBJ2-1	CASGIFAEQFF	TGTGCCAGCGGGATCTTCGCTGAGCAGTTCTTC
NA	TRBV6-5	TRBD2	TRBJ2-5	CASSTWTSGGETQYF	TGTGCCAGCAGTACTTGGACTAGCGGGGGGGAGACCCAGTACTTC
NA	TRBV3-1	NA	TRBJ1-2	CASSQLGQYGYTF	TGTGCCAGCAGCCAATTGGGACAATATGGCTACACCTTC
few	TRBV15	TRBD2	TRBJ2-3	CATSRGEGLTDTQYF	TGTGCCACCAGCAGAGGGGAGGGTTTGACAGATACGCAGTATTTT